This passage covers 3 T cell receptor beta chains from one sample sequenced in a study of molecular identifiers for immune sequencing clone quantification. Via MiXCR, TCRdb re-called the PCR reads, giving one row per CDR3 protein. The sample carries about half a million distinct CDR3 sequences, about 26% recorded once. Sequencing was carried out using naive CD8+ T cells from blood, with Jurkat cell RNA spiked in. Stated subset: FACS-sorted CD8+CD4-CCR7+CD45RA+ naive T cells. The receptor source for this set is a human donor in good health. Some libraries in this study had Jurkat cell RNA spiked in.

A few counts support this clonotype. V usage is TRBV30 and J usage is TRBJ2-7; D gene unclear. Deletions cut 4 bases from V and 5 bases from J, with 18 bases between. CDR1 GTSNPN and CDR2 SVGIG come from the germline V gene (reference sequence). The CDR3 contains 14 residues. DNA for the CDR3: TGTGCCTGGACCCACGGTGGGGTTTTCAACGAGCAGTACTTC. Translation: CAWTHGGVFNEQYF.

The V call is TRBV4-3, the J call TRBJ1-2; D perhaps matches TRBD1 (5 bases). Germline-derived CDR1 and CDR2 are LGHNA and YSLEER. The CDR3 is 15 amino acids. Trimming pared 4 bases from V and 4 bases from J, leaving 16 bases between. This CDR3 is CASSPGQDNPYGYTF. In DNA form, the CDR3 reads TGCGCCAGCAGCCCAGGACAAGACAACCCCTATGGCTACACCTTC.

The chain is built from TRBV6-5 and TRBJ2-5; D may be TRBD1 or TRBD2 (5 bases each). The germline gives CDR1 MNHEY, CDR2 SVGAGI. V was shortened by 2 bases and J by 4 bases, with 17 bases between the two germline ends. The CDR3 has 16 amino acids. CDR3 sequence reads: CASSYTPRDGGETQYF. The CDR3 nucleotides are TGTGCCAGCAGTTACACCCCCCGGGACGGTGGAGAGACCCAGTACTTC.